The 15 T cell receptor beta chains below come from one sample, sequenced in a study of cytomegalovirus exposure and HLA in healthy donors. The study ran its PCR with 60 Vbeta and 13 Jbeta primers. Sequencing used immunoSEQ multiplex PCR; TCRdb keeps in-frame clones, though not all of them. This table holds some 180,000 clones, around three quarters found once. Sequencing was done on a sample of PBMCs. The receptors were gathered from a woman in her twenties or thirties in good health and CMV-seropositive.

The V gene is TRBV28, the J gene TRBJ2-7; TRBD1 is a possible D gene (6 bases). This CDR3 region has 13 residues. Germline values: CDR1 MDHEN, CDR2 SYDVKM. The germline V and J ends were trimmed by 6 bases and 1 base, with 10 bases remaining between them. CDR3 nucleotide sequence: TGTGCCAGCAGGGGGGCCATTTCCTACGAGCAGTACTTC. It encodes CASRGAISYEQYF. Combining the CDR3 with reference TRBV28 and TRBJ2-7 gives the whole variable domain DVKVTQSSRYLVKRTGEKVFLECVQDMDHENMFWYRQDPGLGLRLIYFSYDVKMKEKGDIPEGYSVSREKKERFSLILESASTNQTSMYLCASRGAISYEQYFGPGTRLTVT.

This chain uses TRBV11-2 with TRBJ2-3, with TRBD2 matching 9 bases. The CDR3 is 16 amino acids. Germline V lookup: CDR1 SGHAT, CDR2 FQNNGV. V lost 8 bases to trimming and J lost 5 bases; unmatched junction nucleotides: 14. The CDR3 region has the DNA TGTGCCAGCCAGGAGCTAGCGGGATCGCACAGAGATACGCAGTATTTT. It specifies CASQELAGSHRDTQYF.

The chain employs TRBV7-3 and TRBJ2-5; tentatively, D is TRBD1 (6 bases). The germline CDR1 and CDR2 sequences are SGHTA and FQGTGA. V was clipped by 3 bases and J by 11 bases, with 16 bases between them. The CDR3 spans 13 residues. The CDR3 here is CASSLARGEEQYF. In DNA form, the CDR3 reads TGTGCCAGCAGCTTGGCCAGGGGTGAAGAGCAGTACTTC.

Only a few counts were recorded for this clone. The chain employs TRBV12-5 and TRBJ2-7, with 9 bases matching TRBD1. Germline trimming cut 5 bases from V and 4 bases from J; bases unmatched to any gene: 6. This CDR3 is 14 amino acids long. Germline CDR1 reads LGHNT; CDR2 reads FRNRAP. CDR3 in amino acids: CASGTYRGRYEQYF. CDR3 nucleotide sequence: TGTGCTAGTGGTACTTACAGGGGGCGGTACGAGCAGTACTTC.

The CDR3 protein is CASSLDAGADSPLHF. The DNA of the CDR3 is TGCGCCAGCAGCTTGGATGCGGGGGCGGATTCACCCCTCCACTTT. The chain couples TRBV5-1 to TRBJ1-6, with TRBD1 as a possible D gene (6 bases). Germline values: CDR1 SGHRS, CDR2 YFSETQ. There are 15 residues in the CDR3. Trimming cost V 0 bases and J 8 bases, with 12 bases left between them.

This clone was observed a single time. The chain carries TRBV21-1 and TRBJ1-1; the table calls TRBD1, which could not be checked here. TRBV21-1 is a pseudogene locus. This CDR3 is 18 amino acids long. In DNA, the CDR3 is TGTGCCAGCAGCAAAGAGGGGGGACAGGGTGGCATGAACACTGAAGCTTTCTTT. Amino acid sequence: CASSKEGGQGGMNTEAFF.

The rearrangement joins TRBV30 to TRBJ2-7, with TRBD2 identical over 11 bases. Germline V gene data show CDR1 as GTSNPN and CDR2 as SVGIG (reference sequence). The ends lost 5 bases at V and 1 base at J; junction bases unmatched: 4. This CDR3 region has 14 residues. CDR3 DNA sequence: TGTGCCTGGGGTAGCGGGAGGGTGTCCTACGAGCAGTACTTC. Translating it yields CAWGSGRVSYEQYF.

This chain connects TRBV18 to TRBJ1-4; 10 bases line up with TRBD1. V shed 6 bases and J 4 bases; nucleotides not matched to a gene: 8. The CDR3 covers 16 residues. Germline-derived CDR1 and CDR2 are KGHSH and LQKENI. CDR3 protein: CASSPGQGGLNEKLFF. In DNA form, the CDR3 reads TGTGCCAGCTCCCCTGGACAGGGGGGCCTTAATGAAAAACTGTTTTTT. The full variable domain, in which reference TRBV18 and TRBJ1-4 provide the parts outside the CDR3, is NAGVMQNPRHLVRRRGQEARLRCSPMKGHSHVYWYRQLPEEGLKFMVYLQKENIIDESGMPKERFSAEFPKEGPSILRIQQVVRGDSAAYFCASSPGQGGLNEKLFFGSGTQLSVL.

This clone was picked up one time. CDR3: CAISEGQRPYEQYF. The DNA for the CDR3 is TGTGCCATCAGTGAGGGACAGCGTCCCTACGAGCAGTACTTC. The rearrangement uses TRBV10-3 and TRBJ2-7; D is possibly TRBD1 (6 bases). The CDR3 covers 14 residues. CDR1 is ENHRY, CDR2 SYGVKD, per germline. The V and J ends lost 2 bases and 2 bases respectively, with 10 bases between them.

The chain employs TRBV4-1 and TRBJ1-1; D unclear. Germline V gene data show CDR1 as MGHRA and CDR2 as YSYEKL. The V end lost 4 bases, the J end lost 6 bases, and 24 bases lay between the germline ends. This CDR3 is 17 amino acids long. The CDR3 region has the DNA TGCGCCAGCAGCCTGTACACTAACCCGGTGGATAATGCTGAAGCTTTCTTT. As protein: CASSLYTNPVDNAEAFF.

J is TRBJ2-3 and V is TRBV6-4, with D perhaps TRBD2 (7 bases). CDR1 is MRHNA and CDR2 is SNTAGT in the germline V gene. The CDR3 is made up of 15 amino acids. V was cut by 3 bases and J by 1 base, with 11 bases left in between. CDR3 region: CASSEGGGGTDTQYF. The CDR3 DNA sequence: TGTGCCAGCAGTGAAGGGGGGGGCGGCACAGATACGCAGTATTTT.

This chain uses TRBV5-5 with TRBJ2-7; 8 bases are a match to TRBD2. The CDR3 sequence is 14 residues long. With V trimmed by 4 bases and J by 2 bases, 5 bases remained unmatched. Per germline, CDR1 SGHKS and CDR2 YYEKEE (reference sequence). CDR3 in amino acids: CASSRPGGPYEQYF. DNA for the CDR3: TGTGCCAGCAGCCGCCCGGGGGGGCCCTACGAGCAGTACTTC.

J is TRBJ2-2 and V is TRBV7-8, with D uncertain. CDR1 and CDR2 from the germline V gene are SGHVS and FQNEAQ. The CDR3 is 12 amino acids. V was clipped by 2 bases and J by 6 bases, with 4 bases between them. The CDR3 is CASSLSAGELFF. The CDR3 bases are TGTGCCAGCAGCTTATCTGCCGGGGAGCTGTTTTTT.

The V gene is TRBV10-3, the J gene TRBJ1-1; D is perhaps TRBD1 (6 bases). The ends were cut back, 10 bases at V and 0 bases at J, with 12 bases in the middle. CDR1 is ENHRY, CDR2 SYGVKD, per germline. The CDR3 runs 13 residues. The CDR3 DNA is TGTGCCACCCGACAGGATCTGAACACTGAAGCTTTCTTT. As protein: CATRQDLNTEAFF.

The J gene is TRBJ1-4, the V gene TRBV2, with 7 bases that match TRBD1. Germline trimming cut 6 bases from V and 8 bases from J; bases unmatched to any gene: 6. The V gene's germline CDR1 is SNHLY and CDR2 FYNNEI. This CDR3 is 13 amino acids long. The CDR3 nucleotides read TGTGCCAGCAGACAGGGGACTTCCGAAAAACTGTTTTTT. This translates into CASRQGTSEKLFF.